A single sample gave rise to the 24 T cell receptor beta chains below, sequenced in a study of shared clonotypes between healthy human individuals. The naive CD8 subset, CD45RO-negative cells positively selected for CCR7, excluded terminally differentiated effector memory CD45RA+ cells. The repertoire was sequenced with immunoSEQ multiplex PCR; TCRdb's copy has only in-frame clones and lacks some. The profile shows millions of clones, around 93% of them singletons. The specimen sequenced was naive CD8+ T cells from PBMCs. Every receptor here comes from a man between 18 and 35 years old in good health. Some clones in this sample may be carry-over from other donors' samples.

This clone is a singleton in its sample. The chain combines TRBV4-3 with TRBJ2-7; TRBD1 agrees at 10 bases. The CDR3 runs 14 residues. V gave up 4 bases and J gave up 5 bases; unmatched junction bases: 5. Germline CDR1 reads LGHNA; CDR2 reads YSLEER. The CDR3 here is CASSPSTGGHEQYF. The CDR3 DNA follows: TGCGCCAGCAGCCCCTCGACAGGGGGCCACGAGCAGTACTTC.

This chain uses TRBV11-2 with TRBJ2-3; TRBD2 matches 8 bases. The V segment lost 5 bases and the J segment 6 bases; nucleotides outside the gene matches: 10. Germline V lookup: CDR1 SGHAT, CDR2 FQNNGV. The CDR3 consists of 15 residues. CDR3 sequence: CASSPRGGERDTQYF. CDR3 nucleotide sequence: TGTGCCAGCAGCCCCCGGGGGGGAGAAAGGGATACGCAGTATTTT.

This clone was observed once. The CDR3 DNA follows: TGTGCCACCAGCCTGACCTCTAACTATGGCTACACCTTC. Translated: CATSLTSNYGYTF. The chain employs TRBV15 and TRBJ1-2; D call uncertain. V lost 5 bases, J lost 0 bases, and 7 bases lay in between. Germline CDR1 reads LNHNV; CDR2 reads YYDKDF (reference sequence). The length of the CDR3 is 13 residues.

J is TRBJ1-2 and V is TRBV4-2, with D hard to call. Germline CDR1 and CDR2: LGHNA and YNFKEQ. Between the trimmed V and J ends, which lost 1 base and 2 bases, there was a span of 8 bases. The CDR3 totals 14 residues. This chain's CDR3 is CASSQVLSNYGYTF. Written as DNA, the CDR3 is TGTGCCAGCAGCCAAGTACTTTCCAACTATGGCTACACCTTC.

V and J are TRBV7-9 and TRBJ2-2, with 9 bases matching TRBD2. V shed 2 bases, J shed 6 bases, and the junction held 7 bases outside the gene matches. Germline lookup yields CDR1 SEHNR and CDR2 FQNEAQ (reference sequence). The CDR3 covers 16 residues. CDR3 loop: CASSLMREGPAGELFF. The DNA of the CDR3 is TGTGCCAGCAGCTTAATGCGGGAGGGCCCGGCCGGGGAGCTGTTTTTT.

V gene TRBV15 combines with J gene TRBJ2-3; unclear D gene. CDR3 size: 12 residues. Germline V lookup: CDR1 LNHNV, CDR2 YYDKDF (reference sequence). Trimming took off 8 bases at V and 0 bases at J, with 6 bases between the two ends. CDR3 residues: CATASSTDTQYF. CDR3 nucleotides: TGTGCCACCGCCTCTAGCACAGATACGCAGTATTTT.

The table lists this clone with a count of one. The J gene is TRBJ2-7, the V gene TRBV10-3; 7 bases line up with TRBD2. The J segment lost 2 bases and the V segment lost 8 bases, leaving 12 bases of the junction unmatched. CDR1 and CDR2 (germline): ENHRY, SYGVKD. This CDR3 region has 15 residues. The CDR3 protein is CAILLEGGAPYEQYF. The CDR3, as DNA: TGTGCCATCCTTTTGGAGGGAGGGGCCCCCTACGAGCAGTACTTC.

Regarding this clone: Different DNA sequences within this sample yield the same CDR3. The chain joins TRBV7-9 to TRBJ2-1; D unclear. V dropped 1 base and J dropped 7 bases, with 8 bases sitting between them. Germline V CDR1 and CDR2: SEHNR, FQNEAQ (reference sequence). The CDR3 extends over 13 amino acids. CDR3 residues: CASSLGRRNEQFF. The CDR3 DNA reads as TGTGCCAGCAGCTTAGGCCGGCGAAATGAGCAGTTCTTC. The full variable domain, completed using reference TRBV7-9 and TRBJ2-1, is DTGVSQNPRHKITKRGQNVTFRCDPISEHNRLYWYRQTLGQGPEFLTYFQNEAQLEKSRLLSDRFSAERPKGSFSTLEIQRTEQGDSAMYLCASSLGRRNEQFFGPGTRLTVL.

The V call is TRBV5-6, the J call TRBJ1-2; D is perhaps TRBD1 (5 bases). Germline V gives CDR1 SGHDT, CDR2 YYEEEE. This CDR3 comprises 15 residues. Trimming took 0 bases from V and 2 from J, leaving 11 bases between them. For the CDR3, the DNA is TGTGCCAGCAGCTTGGCCGGGACCGCGAACTATGGCTACACCTTC. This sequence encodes CASSLAGTANYGYTF.

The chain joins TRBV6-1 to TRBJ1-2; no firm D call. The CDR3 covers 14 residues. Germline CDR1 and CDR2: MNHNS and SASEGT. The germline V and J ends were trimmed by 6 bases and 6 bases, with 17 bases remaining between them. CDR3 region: CASRPLRGMNGYTF. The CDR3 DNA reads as TGTGCCAGCAGGCCCTTAAGAGGGATGAATGGCTACACCTTC.

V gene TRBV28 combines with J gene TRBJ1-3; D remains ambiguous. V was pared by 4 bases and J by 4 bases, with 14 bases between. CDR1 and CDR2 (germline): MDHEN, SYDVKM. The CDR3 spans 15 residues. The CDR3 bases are TGTGCCAGCAGTTCCCCCCGGAGGGCGGGAAACACCATATATTTT. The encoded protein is CASSSPRRAGNTIYF.

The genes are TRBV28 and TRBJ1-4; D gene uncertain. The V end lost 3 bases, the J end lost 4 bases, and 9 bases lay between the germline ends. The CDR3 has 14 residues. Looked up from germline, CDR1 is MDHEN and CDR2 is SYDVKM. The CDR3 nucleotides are TGTGCCAGCAGTTTCGGACGGTTTAATGAAAAACTGTTTTTT. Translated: CASSFGRFNEKLFF.

The CDR3 sequence: CASSLRPFPYNEQFF. The CDR3, as DNA: TGTGCCAGCAGTTTACGTCCATTCCCTTACAATGAGCAGTTCTTC. The chain carries TRBV28 and TRBJ2-1; no firm D call. V was pared by 2 bases and J by 4 bases, with 12 bases between. Germline CDR1 MDHEN, CDR2 SYDVKM. This CDR3 has 15 amino acids.

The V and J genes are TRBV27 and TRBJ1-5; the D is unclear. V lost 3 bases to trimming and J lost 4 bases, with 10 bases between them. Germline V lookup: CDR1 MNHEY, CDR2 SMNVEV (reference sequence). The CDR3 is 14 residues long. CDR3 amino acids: CASSLRQKNQPQHF. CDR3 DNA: TGTGCCAGCAGTTTGAGGCAAAAAAATCAGCCCCAGCATTTT.

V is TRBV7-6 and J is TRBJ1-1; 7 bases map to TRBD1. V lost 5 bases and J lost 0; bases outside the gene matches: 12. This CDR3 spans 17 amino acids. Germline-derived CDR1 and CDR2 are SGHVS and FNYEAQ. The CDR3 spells CASSPNAGGRMNTEAFF. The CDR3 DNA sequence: TGTGCCAGCAGCCCAAACGCAGGGGGAAGGATGAACACTGAAGCTTTCTTT.

This chain's CDR3 is CASSLVGSQNTEAFF. The CDR3 region has the DNA TGTGCCAGCAGTTTAGTCGGCAGCCAAAACACTGAAGCTTTCTTT. V gene TRBV27 combines with J gene TRBJ1-1; D is unresolved. Germline V gene sequence: CDR1 MNHEY, CDR2 SMNVEV (reference sequence). The CDR3 runs 15 residues. Trimming removed 2 bases from V and 2 bases from J, with 12 bases in between.

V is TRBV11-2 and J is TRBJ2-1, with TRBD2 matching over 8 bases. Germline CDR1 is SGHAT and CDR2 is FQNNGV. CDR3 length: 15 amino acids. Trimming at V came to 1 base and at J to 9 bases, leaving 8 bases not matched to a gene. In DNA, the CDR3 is TGTGCCAGCAGCTTAGCAGCGGGAGAGGGGCGTGAGCAGTTCTTC. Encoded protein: CASSLAAGEGREQFF.

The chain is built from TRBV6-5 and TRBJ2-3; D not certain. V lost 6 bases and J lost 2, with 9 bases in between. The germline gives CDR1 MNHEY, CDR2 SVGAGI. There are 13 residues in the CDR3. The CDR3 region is CASSPEHTDTQYF. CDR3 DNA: TGTGCCAGCAGCCCGGAGCACACAGATACGCAGTATTTT.

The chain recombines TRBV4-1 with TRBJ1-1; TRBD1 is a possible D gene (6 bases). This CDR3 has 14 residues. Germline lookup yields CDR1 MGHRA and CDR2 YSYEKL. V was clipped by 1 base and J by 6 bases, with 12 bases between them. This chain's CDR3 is CASSQAVTGPEAFF. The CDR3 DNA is TGCGCCAGCAGCCAAGCCGTGACAGGCCCTGAAGCTTTCTTT.

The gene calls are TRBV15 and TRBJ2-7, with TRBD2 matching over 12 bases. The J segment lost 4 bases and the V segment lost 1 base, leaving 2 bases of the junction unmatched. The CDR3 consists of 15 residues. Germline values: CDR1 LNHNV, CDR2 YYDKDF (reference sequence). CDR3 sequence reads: CATSRATSGSYEQYF. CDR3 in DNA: TGTGCCACCAGCAGAGCGACTAGCGGGAGTTACGAGCAGTACTTC.

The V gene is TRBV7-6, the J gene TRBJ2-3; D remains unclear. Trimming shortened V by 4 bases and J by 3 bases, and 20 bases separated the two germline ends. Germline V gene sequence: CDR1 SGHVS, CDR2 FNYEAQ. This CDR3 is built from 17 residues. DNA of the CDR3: TGTGCCAGCAGCTATTACGAACCGGAGTTTGGGACAGATACGCAGTATTTT. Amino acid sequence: CASSYYEPEFGTDTQYF.

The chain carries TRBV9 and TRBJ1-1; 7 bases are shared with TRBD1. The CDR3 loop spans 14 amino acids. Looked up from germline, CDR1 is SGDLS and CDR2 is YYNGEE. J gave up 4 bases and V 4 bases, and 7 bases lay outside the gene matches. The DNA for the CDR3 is TGTGCCAGCAGCTCCGAGGGGGCGGGCACTGAAGCTTTCTTT. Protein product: CASSSEGAGTEAFF.

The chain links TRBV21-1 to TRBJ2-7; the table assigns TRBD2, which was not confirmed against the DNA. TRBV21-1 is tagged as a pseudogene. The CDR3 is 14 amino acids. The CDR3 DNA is TGTGCCAGCCTACAGACTAGGACTCGGAGCGAGCAGTACTTC. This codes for CASLQTRTRSEQYF.

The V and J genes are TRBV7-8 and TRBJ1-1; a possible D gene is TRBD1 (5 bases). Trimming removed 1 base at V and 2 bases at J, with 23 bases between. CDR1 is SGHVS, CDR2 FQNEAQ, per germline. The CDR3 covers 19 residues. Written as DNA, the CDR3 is TGTGCCAGCAGCTTAGGTGTGGGACGGCGGCGTACCGTTAACACTGAAGCTTTCTTT. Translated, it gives CASSLGVGRRRTVNTEAFF.